This TCR beta chain was documented in a study of a mutant IDH1 vaccine in newly diagnosed glioma. Study as a whole: Radiotherapy alone preceded vaccination by 4-6 weeks; alternatively, vaccination started with temozolomide cycles. A 62.5% male, approximately 38% female split and a mean age of 40.4 years characterized treated patients. Antecedent treatment encompassed radiotherapy, temozolomide, or their combination; the majority received both. Notes on the study in general: Pseudoprogression appeared unlinked to shifts in leading peripheral T cell clonotypes.

Time point meaning: week 47, end of study. One vaccine dose held 300 ug of mutant IDH1 20-mer peptide and came with topical imiquimod. The V and J ends lost 6 bases and 4 bases respectively, with 13 bases between them. This CDR3 is 13 amino acids long. The germline V gene has CDR1 MNHEY and CDR2 SMNVEV (reference sequence). Measured with immunoSEQ multiplex PCR; TCRdb has only the in-frame clones, and not every one. Of tens of thousands of clones listed, over 70% are singletons. For this clone: Its target is not known.

The sample in question was PBMCs, obtained from a glioma patient whose treatment included an IDH1 peptide vaccine. This receptor was obtained from a man aged 50 to 59 with glioma. The chain links TRBV27 to TRBJ2-7, with D perhaps TRBD1 (6 bases). The CDR3 sequence is CASSYQQGYEQYF. The CDR3 DNA sequence: TGTGCCAGCAGCTATCAACAGGGATACGAGCAGTACTTC.